This TCR beta chain was sequenced during a study of shared clonotypes between healthy human individuals. Findings of the study overall: The study sampled only blood, and tissue repertoires likely differ. Clonotypes that were shared across a few donors made up around 5% of naive CD4 clonotypes.

This clone was picked up one time. Its antigen is undetermined. Under the authors' procedure: From ImmunoSEQ came sequences covering only the junction and carrying no quality scores, so filtering differed. TCRdb's table, derived via immunoSEQ multiplex PCR, lists solely in-frame clones and lacks some. Clone size and the V and J calls come from that table; the DNA yielded D and trimming. The repertoire holds 2 million to 3 million clones, around 94% seen once, with about 0.13% in the top ten. Donors included only healthy HIV-negative adults lacking recent acute infections or vaccinations. The CDR3 extends over 15 amino acids. The germline V and J ends were trimmed by 5 bases and 6 bases, with 16 bases remaining between them. Germline V gene lookup returns CDR1 MDHEN and CDR2 SYDVKM.

The chain uses TRBV28 and TRBJ2-2, with D possibly being TRBD2 (6 bases). The sample consisted of naive CD4+ T cells sorted from blood. Subset indicated: CD45RA+ positively selected. The receptor was isolated from a man aged 18 to 30 in good health. The CDR3 here is CASSIGGGGSGELFF. The CDR3 DNA reads as TGTGCCAGCAGTATCGGTGGGGGAGGTTCCGGGGAGCTGTTTTTT.